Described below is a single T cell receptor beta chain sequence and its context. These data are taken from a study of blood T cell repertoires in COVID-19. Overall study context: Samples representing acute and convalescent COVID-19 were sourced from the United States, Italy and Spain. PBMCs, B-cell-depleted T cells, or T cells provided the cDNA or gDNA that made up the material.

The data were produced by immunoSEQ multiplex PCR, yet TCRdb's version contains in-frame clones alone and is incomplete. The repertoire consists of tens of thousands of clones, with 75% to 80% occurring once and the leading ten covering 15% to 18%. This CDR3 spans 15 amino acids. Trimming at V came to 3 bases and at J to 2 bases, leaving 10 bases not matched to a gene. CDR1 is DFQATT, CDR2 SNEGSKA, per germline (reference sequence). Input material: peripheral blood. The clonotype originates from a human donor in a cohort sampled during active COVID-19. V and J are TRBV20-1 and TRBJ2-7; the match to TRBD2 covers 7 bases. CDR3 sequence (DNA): TGCAGTGCTAGTGGCGGAGGACTAGGGGCCTACGAGCAGTACTTC. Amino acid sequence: CSASGGGLGAYEQYF.